Listed below are T cell receptor beta chains from one sample, sequenced in a study of technical replicates of blood from several donors. The assay was immunoSEQ multiplex PCR, and TCRdb's table has in-frame clones only and misses some. The sample includes about 74,000 clones, around 89% of them seen just once. The material sequenced was T cells isolated from PBMCs. The receptors come from a human donor in good health. Each CDR3 is given with its conserved first and last residue. The D gene is left open where the match is weak. Not every row has a clone size; where given, it reads once, few, many or a size class.

NA TRBJ2-7 TRBV7-9 NA TGTGCCAGCAGCTGGGGGGACAGCTACGAGCAGTACTTC CASSWGDSYEQYF
TRBD1 TRBJ2-1 TRBV7-9 NA TGTGCCAGCAGCCGCGACAGGGAGATCGATGAGCAGTTCTTC CASSRDREIDEQFF
NA TRBJ1-2 TRBV29-1 NA TGCAGCGTTGCTGGGAGGGGCACTAACTATGGCTACACCTTC CSVAGRGTNYGYTF
TRBD2 TRBJ2-7 TRBV5-4 NA TGTGCCAGCAGCTGGCCGGGACTAGAGAGCCGGCAGTACTTC CASSWPGLESRQYF
TRBD1 TRBJ1-2 TRBV14 NA TGTGCCAGCAGCCGAGACAGGGGTTATGGCTACACCTTC CASSRDRGYGYTF
NA TRBJ2-7 TRBV7-2 NA TGTGCCAGCAGCTTATACGGCGCACCGCCCGGGAGTTACGAGCAGTACTTC CASSLYGAPPGSYEQYF
TRBD1 TRBJ1-1 TRBV7-2 NA TGTGCCAGCAGGCCAACAGGGGGGATTACTGAAGCTTTCTTT CASRPTGGITEAFF
NA TRBJ2-7 TRBV29-1 NA TGCAGCGTTCTGAGGGGGTACGAGCAGTACTTC CSVLRGYEQYF
NA TRBJ2-7 TRBV5-1 NA TGCGCCAGCAGCTTGGGGGCACACACCTACTCCTACGAGCAGTACTTC CASSLGAHTYSYEQYF
NA TRBJ2-2 TRBV18 NA TGTGCCAGCTCACCACCGTCAGGGTTATTGGACACCGGGGAGCTGTTTTTT CASSPPSGLLDTGELFF
NA TRBJ2-7 TRBV19 NA TGTGCCAGTAAGACGGGAAACTCCTACGAGCAGTACTTC CASKTGNSYEQYF
NA TRBJ2-1 TRBV21-1 NA TGTGCCAGCAGCTCCCGCAATGAGCAGTTCTTC CASSSRNEQFF
NA TRBJ1-2 TRBV5-6 NA TGTGCCAGCAGCTTGGCCAACAGCTATGGCTACACCTTC CASSLANSYGYTF
TRBD1 TRBJ1-1 TRBV5-6 NA TGTGCCAGCAGCCCGGACAGGGAGGGGTACACTGAAGCTTTCTTT CASSPDREGYTEAFF
TRBD1 TRBJ2-3 TRBV2 NA TGTGCCAGCAGTGTTGGACAGGGGGCAACAGATACGCAGTATTTT CASSVGQGATDTQYF
NA TRBJ2-1 TRBV27 once TGTGCCAGCAGTACCCGACAGGATCCATACAATGAGCAGTTCTTC CASSTRQDPYNEQFF
TRBD1 TRBJ1-1 TRBV6-4 NA TGTGCCAGCAGCCCTGGGGACAGGGGAAAAACTGAAGCTTTCTTT CASSPGDRGKTEAFF
TRBD1 TRBJ2-7 TRBV27 NA TGTGCCAGCAGTTTGGGACAGGGGATAGCCTACGAGCAGTACTTC CASSLGQGIAYEQYF
NA TRBJ1-5 TRBV19 few TGTGCCAGTAGGGCAGGCAATCAGCCCCAGCATTTT CASRAGNQPQHF
NA TRBJ2-2 TRBV9 once TGTGCCAGCAGCGTCCCTACCATGGACACCGGGGAGCTGTTTTTT CASSVPTMDTGELFF
NA TRBJ2-2 TRBV9 few TGTGCCGGCAGGGGGGCATCGAGTGCGAACACCGGGGAGCTGTTTTTT CAGRGASSANTGELFF
NA TRBJ2-1 TRBV13 NA TGTGCCAGCAGCTCATCAGCGGATGAGCAGTTCTTC CASSSSADEQFF
TRBD2 TRBJ2-1 TRBV6-4 NA TGTGCCAGCAGTCTTCTAGCGGGAGGTAAAGGGAATGAGCAGTTCTTC CASSLLAGGKGNEQFF
TRBD2 TRBJ2-3 TRBV9 NA TGTGCCAGCAGCCATCGGGGACTAGCGATGACAGATACGCAGTATTTT CASSHRGLAMTDTQYF
NA TRBJ1-2 TRBV18 NA TGTGCCAGCTCACCAGAGGGTAGTCCCTATGGCTACACCTTC CASSPEGSPYGYTF
NA TRBJ2-5 TRBV28 NA TGTGCCAGCAGCAGACAGGGAGGTTGGGAGACCCAGTACTTC CASSRQGGWETQYF
NA TRBJ1-2 TRBV29-1 NA TGCAGCGTTCGCAGTCTAGCTAACTATGGCTACACCTTC CSVRSLANYGYTF
TRBD2 TRBJ2-3 TRBV4-3 NA TGCGCCAGCAGCCATTCCGCTAGCGGGAGTTCGTATACGCAGTATTTT CASSHSASGSSYTQYF
NA TRBJ1-1 TRBV25-1 NA TGTGCCAGCAGTGAATTGGGCAGGGAGGCCAATGAAGCTTTCTTT CASSELGREANEAFF
NA TRBJ2-7 TRBV18 NA TGTGCCAGCTCCATCTCAGACTCCTACGAGCAGTACTTC CASSISDSYEQYF
TRBD1 TRBJ2-7 TRBV10-2 NA TGCGCCACCGAGGGGGGACAGGAGCTATCCTACGAGCAGTACTTC CATEGGQELSYEQYF
TRBD1 TRBJ2-7 TRBV30 NA TGTGCCTGGAGTGTAGGGACAGGTTACGAGCAGTACTTC CAWSVGTGYEQYF
NA TRBJ2-7 TRBV11-2 NA TGTGCCAGCAGTTGGGGGGAGTCCTACGAGCAGTACTTC CASSWGESYEQYF
TRBD1 TRBJ1-1 TRBV5-4 NA TGTGCCAGCAGCTTGGCAGGGGGAGGTAACACTGAAGCTTTCTTT CASSLAGGGNTEAFF
NA TRBJ2-7 TRBV28 once TGTGCCAGCAGTTTATTCCGGGGGAGCTCCTACGAGCAGTACTTC CASSLFRGSSYEQYF
TRBD1 TRBJ2-5 TRBV11-2 NA TGTGCCAGCAGCTTGAGTCTGAAAGAGACAGGGTTGACCGAGACCCAGTACTTC CASSLSLKETGLTETQYF
NA TRBJ2-3 TRBV7-2 NA TGTGCCAGCAGCTTAAGAAGCGCCTCCGTAGTCGATACGCAGTATTTT CASSLRSASVVDTQYF
NA TRBJ1-5 TRBV12-2 NA TGTGCAAGTCGCTTAGACAGGGGGGATAGCAATCAGCCCCAGCATTTT CASRLDRGDSNQPQHF
NA TRBJ1-5 TRBV11-1 NA TGTGCCAGCAGCTTGTCGGGGAGGCAGCCCCAGCATTTT CASSLSGRQPQHF
NA TRBJ1-1 TRBV7-8 NA TGTGCCAGCAGCCGATATAGATATGGAGGGGAAGGCCCTGAAGCTTTCTTT CASSRYRYGGEGPEAFF
NA TRBJ1-2 TRBV5-4 NA TGTGCCAGCAGCCCCCCGACAGGCTACTATGGCTACACCTTC CASSPPTGYYGYTF
NA TRBJ1-2 TRBV5-5 NA TGTGCCAGCAGCCCCCAGGGACTCGAGGACTATGGCTACACCTTC CASSPQGLEDYGYTF
TRBD2 TRBJ2-5 TRBV19 NA TGTGCCAGTAGTCTGAGTCTGGGGACCGGGACTAGCGGGAAAGAGACCCAGTACTTC CASSLSLGTGTSGKETQYF
NA TRBJ2-1 TRBV4-2 NA TGTGCCAGCCACAGATACAACAATGAGCAGTTCTTC CASHRYNNEQFF
NA TRBJ1-1 TRBV5-1 NA TGCGCCAGCCACCCAGGGGCTGGTGTCACTGAAGCTTTCTTT CASHPGAGVTEAFF